The source of this T cell receptor (beta chain) is a study of cytomegalovirus exposure and HLA in healthy donors. Overall study results and limits: Presence/absence analyses rested on an assumption that sequencing depth was roughly uniform across donors.

This clone was observed a handful of times. Its antigen is unidentified. Both 60 Vbeta primers and 13 Jbeta primers went into the PCR. Clones were read by immunoSEQ multiplex PCR, and TCRdb kept only the in-frame ones, dropping some. The sample has 100,000 to 150,000 clones; roughly 69% are singletons. The V gene lost 3 bases and the J gene lost 3 bases, with 14 bases spanning the gap. The CDR3 has 15 residues. CDR1 and CDR2 from the germline V gene are SGHRS and YFSETQ. The TCR was taken from a human donor in good health. The genes are TRBV5-1 and TRBJ2-3; D might be TRBD2 (5 bases). Sequenced: PBMCs. CDR3 DNA sequence: TGCGCCAGCAGCTCGACGGGATTGAGGACAGATACGCAGTATTTT. It encodes CASSSTGLRTDTQYF.